The rows below give T cell receptor beta chains drawn from one sample of a study of blood T cell repertoires in COVID-19. This table comes from immunoSEQ multiplex PCR, and its TCRdb copy is limited to in-frame clones, with some not included. The sample shows more than 250,000 clones, approximately 85% of them seen only once. The sequenced sample consisted of PBMCs or T cells enriched from blood (not recorded which). These receptor sequences come from a man younger than 45 who had recovered from COVID-19. CDR3s include the opening cysteine and the closing phenylalanine or tryptophan. The D gene is left open where the match is weak. Where a row states a size, it is once, few, many or the class of an expanded clone; other rows omit it.

v_call	d_call	clone_size	j_call	cdr3_nt	cdr3_aa
TRBV5-1	.	.	TRBJ2-3	TGCGCCAGCAGCTTGGATTGGGCCACAGATACGCAGTATTTT	CASSLDWATDTQYF
TRBV4-3	TRBD1	.	TRBJ1-1	TGCGCCAGCAGCCAAAACCCCCTCTCGACAGGGGCGGTAGCTTTCTTT	CASSQNPLSTGAVAFF
TRBV6-2/TRBV6-3	TRBD1	few	TRBJ1-4	TGTGCCAGCAGTGATCCGGGACAGGGAGGCGAAAAACTGTTTTTT	CASSDPGQGGEKLFF
TRBV7-9	.	.	TRBJ2-1	TGTGCCAGCAGCTTAGCTTTAATCCAGGACAGCCACGCGGATGAGCAGTTCTTC	CASSLALIQDSHADEQFF
TRBV7-2	TRBD1	.	TRBJ1-1	TGTGCCAGCAGCTCAACAGGGGGGTTGACAGAAGCTTTCTTT	CASSSTGGLTEAFF
TRBV6-2/TRBV6-3	TRBD1	.	TRBJ1-1	TGTGCCAGCAGTTCCACCCGAGGACAGGGTCCGAACACTGAAGCTTTCTTT	CASSSTRGQGPNTEAFF
TRBV5-8	.	.	TRBJ1-5	TGTGCCAGCAGCTTGGGGGCCATAGGTTATAGCAATCAGCCCCAGCATTTT	CASSLGAIGYSNQPQHF
TRBV19	TRBD1	.	TRBJ2-7	TGTGCCAGTAGTATCCGGGACAGGGTACCGAACGAGCAGTACTTC	CASSIRDRVPNEQYF
TRBV6-5	.	.	TRBJ2-5	TGTGCCAGCAGTTTAAGAGGAGTCCTTTCCCAAGAGACCCAGTACTTC	CASSLRGVLSQETQYF
TRBV10-3	.	few	TRBJ2-5	TGTGCCAGCCAGTCTAGTGGTGAGACCCAGTACTTC	CASQSSGETQYF
TRBV2	.	.	TRBJ2-5	TGTGCCAGCAGTGATCGAGGGGGAGAGACCCAGTACTTC	CASSDRGGETQYF
TRBV5-1	TRBD1	.	TRBJ1-2	TGCGCCAGCAGCTTGGACAGGGGAGGCACCTATGGCTACACCTTC	CASSLDRGGTYGYTF
TRBV9	TRBD1	.	TRBJ2-7	TGTGCCAGCAGCGTAGACCCAGGGGGCCTATACGAGCAGTACTTC	CASSVDPGGLYEQYF
TRBV11-3	.	once	TRBJ2-1	TGTGCCAGCAGCTTAGAGAGGGGGACGGTACGCTACAATGAGCAGTTCTTC	CASSLERGTVRYNEQFF
TRBV7-9	.	.	TRBJ2-3	TGTGCCAGCAGCCGCGACAGTATGGCAGATACGCAGTATTTT	CASSRDSMADTQYF
TRBV4-2	TRBD2	.	TRBJ2-1	TGTGCCAGCAGCCAAAGTTTGGTAACTAGCGGTATCAATGAGCAGTTCTTC	CASSQSLVTSGINEQFF
TRBV7-9	TRBD2	.	TRBJ2-5	TGTGCCAGCAGCTCCCGAGCGTCCAGCGGGGGGCGGGAGACCCAGTACTTC	CASSSRASSGGRETQYF
TRBV3-1/TRBV3-2	.	.	TRBJ1-3	TGTGCCAGCAGCCAAGACAACTCTGGAAACACCATATATTTT	CASSQDNSGNTIYF
TRBV6-1	.	.	TRBJ2-1	TGTGCCAGCAGTGTACGCTCCCTAGCGTTGGGGAAAAATGAGCAGTTCTTC	CASSVRSLALGKNEQFF
TRBV18	.	.	TRBJ1-3	TGTGCCAGCTCATTGGACCGAGGAGGGGGGGACACCATATATTTT	CASSLDRGGGDTIYF
TRBV12-5	.	.	TRBJ1-1	TGTGCTAGTGGTTTGGTTTTGGGCCAGATGAACACTGAAGCTTTCTTT	CASGLVLGQMNTEAFF
TRBV6-5	.	.	TRBJ1-6	TGTGCCAGCAACGCCCCGGGACAAATGAATTCACCCCTCCACTTT	CASNAPGQMNSPLHF
TRBV7-8	TRBD1	.	TRBJ1-1	TGTGCCAGCAGCTTAGCGGGGACAGGGGGGTGGGAGATGAACACTGAAGCTTTCTTT	CASSLAGTGGWEMNTEAFF
TRBV7-9	TRBD1	.	TRBJ1-4	TGTGCCAGCAGCTTCGGGACAGGGCAAACAACTAATGAAAAACTGTTTTTT	CASSFGTGQTTNEKLFF
TRBV13	.	.	TRBJ1-2	TGTGCCAGCAGCTCGGACAGCGGCTATGGCTACACCTTC	CASSSDSGYGYTF
TRBV3-1/TRBV3-2	.	.	TRBJ2-1	TGTGCCAGCAGCTTAGCGGTAGCCTACAATGAGCAGTTCTTC	CASSLAVAYNEQFF
TRBV29-1	TRBD2	.	TRBJ2-3	TGCTCGTTTTCCGGGACTACCACAGATACGCAGTATTTT	CSFSGTTTDTQYF
TRBV7-9	.	.	TRBJ2-1	TGTGCCAGCAGCTTATTGGGAGTTAACAATGAGCAGTTCTTC	CASSLLGVNNEQFF
TRBV27	TRBD1	.	TRBJ1-6	TGTGCCAGCAGTCCAGCCGGGGACAGGGAGTTTTATAATTCACCCCTCCACTTT	CASSPAGDREFYNSPLHF
TRBV13	TRBD1	few	TRBJ2-3	TGTGCCAGCAGCTTATCACCCCAGACAGGGGTGGAAGATACGCAGTATTTT	CASSLSPQTGVEDTQYF
TRBV5-1	.	.	TRBJ2-1	TGCGCCAGCAGTCGGACTCCCTCTGGAAATGAGCAGTTCTTC	CASSRTPSGNEQFF
TRBV18	.	once	TRBJ1-3	TGTGCCAGCTCACCACCGGCACGCTCTGGAAACACCATATATTTT	CASSPPARSGNTIYF
TRBV7-2	TRBD2	.	TRBJ2-5	TGTGCCAGCAAAAGCGGGGGGGCCTCAGGAGAGACCCAGTACTTC	CASKSGGASGETQYF
TRBV2	TRBD1	once	TRBJ1-3	TGTGCCAGCAGCCCGACAGGGACTGGAAACACCATATATTTT	CASSPTGTGNTIYF
TRBV25-1	.	.	TRBJ1-1	TGTGCCAGCAGTGAACCCCGACAAGGGGACACTGAAGCTTTCTTT	CASSEPRQGDTEAFF
TRBV27	TRBD1	.	TRBJ2-7	TGTGCCAGCTACCGGGACAGGAGTTCCTACGAGCAGTACTTC	CASYRDRSSYEQYF
TRBV20-1	.	.	TRBJ2-3	TGCAGTGCGTATATACGGGATACGCAGTATTTT	CSAYIRDTQYF